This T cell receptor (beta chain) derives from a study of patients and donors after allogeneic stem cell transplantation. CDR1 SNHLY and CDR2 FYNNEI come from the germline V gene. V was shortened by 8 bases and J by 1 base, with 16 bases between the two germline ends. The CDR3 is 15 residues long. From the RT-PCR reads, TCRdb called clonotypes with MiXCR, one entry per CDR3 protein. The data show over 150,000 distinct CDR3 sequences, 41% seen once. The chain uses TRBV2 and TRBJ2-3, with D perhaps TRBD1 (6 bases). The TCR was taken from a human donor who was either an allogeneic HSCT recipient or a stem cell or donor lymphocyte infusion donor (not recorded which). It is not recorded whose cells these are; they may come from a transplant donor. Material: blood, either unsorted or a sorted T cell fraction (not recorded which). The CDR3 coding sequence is TGTGCCAGCGGTACAGGGATAAGAGGCACAGATACGCAGTATTTT. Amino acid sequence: CASGTGIRGTDTQYF.